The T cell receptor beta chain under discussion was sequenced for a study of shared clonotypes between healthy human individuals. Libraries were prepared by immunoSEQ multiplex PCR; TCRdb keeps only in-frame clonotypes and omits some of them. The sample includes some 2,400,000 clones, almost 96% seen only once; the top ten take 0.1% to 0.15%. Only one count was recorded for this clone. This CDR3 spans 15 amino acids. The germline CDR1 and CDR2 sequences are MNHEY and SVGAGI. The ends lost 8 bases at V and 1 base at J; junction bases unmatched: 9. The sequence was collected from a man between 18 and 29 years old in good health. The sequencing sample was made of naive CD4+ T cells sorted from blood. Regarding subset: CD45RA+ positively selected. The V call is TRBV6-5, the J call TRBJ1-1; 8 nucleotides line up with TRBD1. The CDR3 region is CASGQGAMGNTEAFF. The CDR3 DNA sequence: TGTGCCAGCGGCCAGGGGGCGATGGGGAACACTGAAGCTTTCTTT.